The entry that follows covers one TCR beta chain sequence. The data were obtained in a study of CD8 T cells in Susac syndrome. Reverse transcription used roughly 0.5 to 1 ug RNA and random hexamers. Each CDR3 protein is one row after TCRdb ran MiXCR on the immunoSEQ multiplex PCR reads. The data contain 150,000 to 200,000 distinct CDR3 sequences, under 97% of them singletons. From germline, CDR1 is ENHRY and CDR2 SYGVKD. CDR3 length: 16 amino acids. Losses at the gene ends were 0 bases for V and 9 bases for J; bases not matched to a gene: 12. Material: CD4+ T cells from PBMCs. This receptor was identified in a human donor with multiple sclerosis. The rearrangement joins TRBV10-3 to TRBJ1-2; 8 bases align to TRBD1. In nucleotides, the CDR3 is TGTGCCATCAGTGAGTCCTCTGGCAGGGGGCTTGATAGCTACACCTTC. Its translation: CAISESSGRGLDSYTF.